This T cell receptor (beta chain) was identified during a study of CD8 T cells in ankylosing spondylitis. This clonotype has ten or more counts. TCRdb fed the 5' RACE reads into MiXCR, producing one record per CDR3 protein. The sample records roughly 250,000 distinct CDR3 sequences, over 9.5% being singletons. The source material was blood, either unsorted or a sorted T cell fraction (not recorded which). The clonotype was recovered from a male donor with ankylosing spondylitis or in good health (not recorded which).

This chain's CDR3 is CASRLRDPDGSEAFF. The CDR3, as DNA: TGTGCCAGCAGGCTCCGGGATCCAGACGGGTCTGAAGCTTTCTTT. V usage is TRBV12-3 or TRBV12-4 and J usage is TRBJ1-1; D is unclear. V lost 6 bases to trimming and J lost 6 bases, with 20 bases between them. The CDR3 loop spans 15 amino acids.